This record covers a single TCR beta chain. Its antigen remains unknown. The treatment here: approximately nine-day PBMC culture with coronavirus spike peptide pools or control peptides (ViraFEST assay). The record originates from a study of vaccination and CD4 T cells after COVID-19. About the study: Control cultures were given a CEFX pool, an HIV-1 Nef pool, or no peptide.

Once obtained from cultured CD4+ T cells, the DNA was sequenced using the Oncomine TCR Beta short-read assay. Using its own MiXCR run on the PCR reads, TCRdb lists one record per CDR3 protein. The table records over 14,000 distinct CDR3 sequences, 73% of them present only once. Germline CDR1 and CDR2: MNHEY and SVGAGI. The CDR3 is 13 amino acids. Trimming cost V 1 base and J 7 bases, with 5 bases left between them. The rearrangement joins TRBV6-5 to TRBJ1-6; D is unclear. Source material: CD4+ T cells from blood, cultured in vitro. The TCR comes from a human donor who had recovered from COVID-19. This CDR3 is CASSYFANSPLHF. CDR3 in DNA: TGTGCCAGCAGTTACTTCGCGAATTCACCCCTCCACTTT.